One sample yielded the 7 T cell receptor beta chains listed below, sequenced in a study of metastatic and nonmetastatic thyroid tumors. Through MiXCR, TCRdb re-clonotyped the PCR reads. The repertoire has about 21,000 clones, around 17% of them found once; the top ten carry roughly 20%. Prior to thyroid surgery, none of the patients had received any treatment. Sequencing input: blood. Receptors originate from a male donor with papillary thyroid cancer or a benign thyroid nodule (not recorded which). Some clones in this sample may be carry-over from other donors' samples.

This clone is judged medium-sized (0.01 to 0.1%). The CDR3 nucleotides are TGTGCCAGCAGTACCGGACAGGGGGTGAACTACGAGCAGTACTTC. Its translation: CASSTGQGVNYEQYF. The V and J genes are TRBV12-3 or TRBV12-4 and TRBJ2-7; 10 nucleotides align to TRBD1. J was trimmed by 3 bases and V by 5 bases; bases with no gene match: 7. The CDR3 is 15 amino acids.

Many counts were recorded for this clone. This rearrangement joins TRBV19 to TRBJ2-7, with 7 bases aligning to TRBD1. This CDR3 is 15 amino acids long. The V and J ends lost 2 bases and 4 bases, in that order; junction bases with no gene match: 8. Per the germline V gene, CDR1 is LNHDA and CDR2 is SQIVND (reference sequence). CDR3 sequence: CASSIRPGQPYEQYF. The CDR3 bases are TGTGCCAGTAGTATAAGGCCGGGACAGCCTTACGAGCAGTACTTC.

This clone was recorded many times. The chain couples TRBV3-1 to TRBJ2-2; D not resolved. V was cut by 1 base and J by 1 base, with 4 bases left in between. CDR3 length equals 14 residues. Germline V lookup: CDR1 LGHDT, CDR2 YNNKEL (reference sequence). CDR3 in DNA: TGTGCCAGCAGCCAAGTTCAGAACACCGGGGAGCTGTTTTTT. Protein product: CASSQVQNTGELFF.

This clone was observed a few times. In DNA form, the CDR3 reads TGTGCCAGCAGTGAACGGGCGGGAGGGCCAGATACGCAGTATTTT. This encodes CASSERAGGPDTQYF. V is TRBV6-1 and J is TRBJ2-3, with 9 nucleotides matching TRBD2. The CDR3 has 15 residues. Germline assignment: CDR1 MNHNS and CDR2 SASEGT. V lost 2 bases, J lost 4 bases, and 4 bases stayed unmatched.

The table lists this clone with many counts. The chain combines TRBV7-8 with TRBJ2-3, with 9 bases identical to TRBD2. The CDR3 runs to 15 residues. The trim removed 1 base at V and 5 bases at J, leaving 4 bases unmatched. CDR1 SGHVS and CDR2 FQNEAQ come from the germline V gene. CDR3 loop: CASSLGGGAKDTQYF. CDR3 sequence (DNA): TGTGCCAGCAGCTTAGGCGGGGGGGCAAAAGATACGCAGTATTTT.

This clone was observed many times. The rearrangement links TRBV3-1 to TRBJ1-2; no clear D. Germline values: CDR1 LGHDT, CDR2 YNNKEL (reference sequence). CDR3 length: 12 amino acids. Trimming took off 3 bases at V and 3 bases at J, with 5 bases between the two ends. The CDR3 coding sequence is TGTGCCAGCAGCCAGCAACACTATGGCTACACCTTC. Protein: CASSQQHYGYTF.

As concerns this clone: This may be a read error: a much more frequent sequence differs by one nucleotide. This chain uses TRBV7-6 with TRBJ1-1; D is ambiguous. V was pared by 10 bases and J by 4 bases, with 16 bases between. The CDR3 spans 13 residues. Germline V gives CDR1 SGHVS, CDR2 FNYEAQ. The CDR3 is CATRDYRSTEAFF. In DNA form, the CDR3 reads TGTGCCACTAGGGATTATAGGAGCACTGAAGCTTTCTTT.